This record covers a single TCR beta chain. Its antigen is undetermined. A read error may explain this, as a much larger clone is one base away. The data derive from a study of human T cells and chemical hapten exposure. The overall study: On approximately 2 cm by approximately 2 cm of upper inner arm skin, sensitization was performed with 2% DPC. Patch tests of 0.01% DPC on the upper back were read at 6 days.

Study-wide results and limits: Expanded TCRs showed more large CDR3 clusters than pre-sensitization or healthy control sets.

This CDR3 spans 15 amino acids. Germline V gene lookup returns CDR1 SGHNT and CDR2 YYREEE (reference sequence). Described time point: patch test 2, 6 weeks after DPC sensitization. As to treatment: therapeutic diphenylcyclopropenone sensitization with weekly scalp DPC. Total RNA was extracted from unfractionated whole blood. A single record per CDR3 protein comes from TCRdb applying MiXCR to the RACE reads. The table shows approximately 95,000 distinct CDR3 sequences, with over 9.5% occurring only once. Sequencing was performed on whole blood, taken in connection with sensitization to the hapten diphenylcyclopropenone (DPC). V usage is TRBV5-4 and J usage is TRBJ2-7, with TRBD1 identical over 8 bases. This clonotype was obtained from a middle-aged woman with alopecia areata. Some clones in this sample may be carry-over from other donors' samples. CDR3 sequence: CASSSRFQGADDQYF. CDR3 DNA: TGTGCCAGCAGCTCGCGATTTCAGGGGGCCGACGATCAGTACTTC.